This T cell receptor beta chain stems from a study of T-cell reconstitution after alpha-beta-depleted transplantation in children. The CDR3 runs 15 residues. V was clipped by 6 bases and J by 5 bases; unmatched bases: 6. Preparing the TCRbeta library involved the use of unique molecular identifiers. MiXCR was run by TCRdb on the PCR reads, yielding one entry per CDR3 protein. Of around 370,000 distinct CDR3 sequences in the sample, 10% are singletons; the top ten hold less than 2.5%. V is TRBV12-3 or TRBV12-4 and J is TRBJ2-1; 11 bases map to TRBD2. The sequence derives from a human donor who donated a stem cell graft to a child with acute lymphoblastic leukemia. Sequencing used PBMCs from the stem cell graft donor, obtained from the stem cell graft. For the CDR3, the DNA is TGTGCCAGCAGGCCCTCTAGCGGGAGGCACAATGAGCAGTTCTTC. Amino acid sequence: CASRPSSGRHNEQFF.